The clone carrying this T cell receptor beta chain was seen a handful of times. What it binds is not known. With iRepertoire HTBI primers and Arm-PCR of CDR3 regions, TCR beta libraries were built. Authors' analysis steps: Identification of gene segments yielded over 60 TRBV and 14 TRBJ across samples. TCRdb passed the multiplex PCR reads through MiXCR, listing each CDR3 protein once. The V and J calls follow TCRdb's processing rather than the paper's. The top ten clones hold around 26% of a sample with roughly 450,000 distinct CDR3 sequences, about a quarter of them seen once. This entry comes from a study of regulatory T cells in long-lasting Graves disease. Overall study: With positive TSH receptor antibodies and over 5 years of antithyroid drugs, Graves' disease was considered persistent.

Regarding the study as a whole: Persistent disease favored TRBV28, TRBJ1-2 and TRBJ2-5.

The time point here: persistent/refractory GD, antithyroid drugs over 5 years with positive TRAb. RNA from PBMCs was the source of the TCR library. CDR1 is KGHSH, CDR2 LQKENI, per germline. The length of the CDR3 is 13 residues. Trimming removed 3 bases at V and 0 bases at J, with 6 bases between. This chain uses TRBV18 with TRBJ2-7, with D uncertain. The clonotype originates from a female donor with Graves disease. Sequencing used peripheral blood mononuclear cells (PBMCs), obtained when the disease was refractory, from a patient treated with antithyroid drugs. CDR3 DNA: TGTGCCAGCTCACCGGACCTCTCCTACGAGCAGTACTTC. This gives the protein CASSPDLSYEQYF.